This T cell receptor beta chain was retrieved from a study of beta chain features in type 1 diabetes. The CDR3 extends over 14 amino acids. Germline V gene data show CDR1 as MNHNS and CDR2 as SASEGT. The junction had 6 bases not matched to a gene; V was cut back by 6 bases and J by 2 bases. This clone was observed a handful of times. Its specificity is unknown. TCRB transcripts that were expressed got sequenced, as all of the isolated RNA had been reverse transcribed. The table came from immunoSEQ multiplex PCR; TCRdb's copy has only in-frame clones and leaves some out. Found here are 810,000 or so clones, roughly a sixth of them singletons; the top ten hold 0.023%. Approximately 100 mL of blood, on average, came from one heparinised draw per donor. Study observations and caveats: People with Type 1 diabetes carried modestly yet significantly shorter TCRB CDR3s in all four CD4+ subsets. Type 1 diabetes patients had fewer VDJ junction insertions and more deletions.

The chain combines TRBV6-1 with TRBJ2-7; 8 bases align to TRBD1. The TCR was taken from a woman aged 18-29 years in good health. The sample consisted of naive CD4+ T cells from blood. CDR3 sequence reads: CASRVQGDAYEQYF. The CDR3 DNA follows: TGTGCCAGCAGAGTACAGGGGGATGCCTACGAGCAGTACTTC.